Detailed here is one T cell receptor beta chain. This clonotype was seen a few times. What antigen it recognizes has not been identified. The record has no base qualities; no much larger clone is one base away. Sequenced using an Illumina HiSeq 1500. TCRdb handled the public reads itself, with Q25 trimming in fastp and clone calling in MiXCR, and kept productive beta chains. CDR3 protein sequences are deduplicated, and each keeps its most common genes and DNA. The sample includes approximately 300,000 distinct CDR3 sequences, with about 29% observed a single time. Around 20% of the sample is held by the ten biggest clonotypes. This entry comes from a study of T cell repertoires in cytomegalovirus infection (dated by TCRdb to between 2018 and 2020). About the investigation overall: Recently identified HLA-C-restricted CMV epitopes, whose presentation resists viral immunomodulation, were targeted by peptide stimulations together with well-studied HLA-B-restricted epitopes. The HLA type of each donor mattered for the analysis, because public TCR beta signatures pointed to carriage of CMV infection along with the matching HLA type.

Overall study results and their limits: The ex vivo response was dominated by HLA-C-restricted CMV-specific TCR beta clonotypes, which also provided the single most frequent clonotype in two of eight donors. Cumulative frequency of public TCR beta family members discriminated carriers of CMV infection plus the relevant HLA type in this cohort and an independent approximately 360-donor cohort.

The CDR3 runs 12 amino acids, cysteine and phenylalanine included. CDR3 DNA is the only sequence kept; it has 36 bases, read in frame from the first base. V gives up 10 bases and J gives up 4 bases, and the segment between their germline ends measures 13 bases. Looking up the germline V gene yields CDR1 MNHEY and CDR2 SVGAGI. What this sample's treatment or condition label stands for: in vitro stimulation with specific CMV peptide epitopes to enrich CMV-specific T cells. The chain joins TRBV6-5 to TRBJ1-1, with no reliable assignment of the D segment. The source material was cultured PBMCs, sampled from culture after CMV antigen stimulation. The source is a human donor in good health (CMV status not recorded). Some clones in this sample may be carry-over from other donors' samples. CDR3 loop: CATSRGSTEAFF. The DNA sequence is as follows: TGTGCCACCTCCCGAGGGAGCACTGAAGCTTTCTTT.